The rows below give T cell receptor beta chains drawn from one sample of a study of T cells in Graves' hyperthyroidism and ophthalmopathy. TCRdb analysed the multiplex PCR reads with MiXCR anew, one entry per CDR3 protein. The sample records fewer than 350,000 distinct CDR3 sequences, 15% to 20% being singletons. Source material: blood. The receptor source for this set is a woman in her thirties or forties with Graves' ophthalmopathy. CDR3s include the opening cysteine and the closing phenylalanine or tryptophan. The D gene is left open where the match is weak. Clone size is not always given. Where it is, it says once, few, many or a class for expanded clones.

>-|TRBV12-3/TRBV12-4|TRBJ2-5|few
TGTGCCAGCAGATTAGGCGGAGGAGGAGAGACACAGTACTTC
CASRLGGGGETQYF
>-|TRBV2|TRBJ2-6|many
TGTGCCAGCGTGATTCCTGGGGCCAACGTCCTGACTTTC
CASVIPGANVLTF
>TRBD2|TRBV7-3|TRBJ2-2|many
TGTGCCAGCAGTCGGGACTACGCCGGGGAGCTGTTTTTT
CASSRDYAGELFF
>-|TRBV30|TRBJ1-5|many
TGTGCCTGGAGTTCGAATAGCAATCAGCCCCAGCATTTT
CAWSSNSNQPQHF
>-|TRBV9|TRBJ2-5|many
TGTGCCAGCAGCGTAGCTCAGGGGGGGACCCAGTACTTC
CASSVAQGGTQYF
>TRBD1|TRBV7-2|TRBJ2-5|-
TGTGCCAGCAGCATACAGGGGGCGGGGGAGACCCAGTACTTC
CASSIQGAGETQYF
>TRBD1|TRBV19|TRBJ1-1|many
TGTGCCAGTAGTATCTCGGACAGGTTGCAGAACACTGAAGCTTTCTTT
CASSISDRLQNTEAFF
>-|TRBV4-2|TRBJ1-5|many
TGTGCCAGCAGCCAAGACAGGTTGCAGCCCCAGCATTTT
CASSQDRLQPQHF
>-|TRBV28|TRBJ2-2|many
TGTGCCAGCGCAATCGTGGGGAGAAACACCGGGGAGCTGTTTTTT
CASAIVGRNTGELFF
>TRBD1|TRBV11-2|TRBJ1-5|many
TGTGCCAGCAGCTTAGACAGGGGGCGAGAACAGCCCCAGCATTTT
CASSLDRGREQPQHF
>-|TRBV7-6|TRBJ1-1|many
TGTGCCAGCAGCAATACTCCCGGGACGGACAACACTGAAGCTTTCTTT
CASSNTPGTDNTEAFF
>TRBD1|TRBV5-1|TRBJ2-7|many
TGCGCCAGCAGCCGAGACGGGACAGGGTTATACGAGCAGTACTTC
CASSRDGTGLYEQYF
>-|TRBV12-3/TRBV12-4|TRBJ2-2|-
TGTGCCAGCAGACGAAACGGGGGGGAGCTGTTTTTT
CASRRNGGELFF
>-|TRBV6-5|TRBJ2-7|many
TGTGCCAGCAGTTACGGGAGCGGAGGGGCCTACGAGCAGTACTTC
CASSYGSGGAYEQYF
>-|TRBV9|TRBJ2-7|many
TGTGCCAGCAGCGTAGAAGGGGCTTCCGAGCAGTACTTC
CASSVEGASEQYF
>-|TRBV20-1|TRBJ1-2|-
TGCAGTGCTCCCCACCAGGGGCCGTCTAACTATGGCTACACCTTC
CSAPHQGPSNYGYTF
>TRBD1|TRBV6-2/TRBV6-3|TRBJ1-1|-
TGTGCCAGCAGTTACCTTGGGGACAGGACCTTATCGAACACTGAAGCTTTCTTT
CASSYLGDRTLSNTEAFF
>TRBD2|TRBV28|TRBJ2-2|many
TGTGCCAGCAGTTCCCTAGCGGGATACACCGGGGAGCTGTTTTTT
CASSSLAGYTGELFF
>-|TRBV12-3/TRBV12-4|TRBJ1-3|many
TGTGCCAGCAGTTTAGCGGGAGTGGGGGGAGGAAACACCATATATTTT
CASSLAGVGGGNTIYF
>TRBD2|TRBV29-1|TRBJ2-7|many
TGCAGCGTTACGGGGGGGGTCCGACGCGAGCAGTACTTC
CSVTGGVRREQYF
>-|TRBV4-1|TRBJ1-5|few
TGCGCCAGCAGCCAAGGCGGTAGGCAGTCCCAGCATTTT
CASSQGGRQSQHF
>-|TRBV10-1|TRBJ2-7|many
TGCGCCAGCAGTGAGAATTACGGGGACGAGCAGTACTTC
CASSENYGDEQYF
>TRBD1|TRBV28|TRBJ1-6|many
TGTGCCAGCAGTAACGTCAAACAGGGGAGAATGGCACCCCTCCACTTT
CASSNVKQGRMAPLHF
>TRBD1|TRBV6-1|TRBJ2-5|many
TGTGCCAGCAGGAAGGACAGGGAGACCCAGTACTTC
CASRKDRETQYF
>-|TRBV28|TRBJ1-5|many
TGTGCCAGCAGTTTCCGAGGGGGGAGCAATCAGCCCCAGCATTTT
CASSFRGGSNQPQHF